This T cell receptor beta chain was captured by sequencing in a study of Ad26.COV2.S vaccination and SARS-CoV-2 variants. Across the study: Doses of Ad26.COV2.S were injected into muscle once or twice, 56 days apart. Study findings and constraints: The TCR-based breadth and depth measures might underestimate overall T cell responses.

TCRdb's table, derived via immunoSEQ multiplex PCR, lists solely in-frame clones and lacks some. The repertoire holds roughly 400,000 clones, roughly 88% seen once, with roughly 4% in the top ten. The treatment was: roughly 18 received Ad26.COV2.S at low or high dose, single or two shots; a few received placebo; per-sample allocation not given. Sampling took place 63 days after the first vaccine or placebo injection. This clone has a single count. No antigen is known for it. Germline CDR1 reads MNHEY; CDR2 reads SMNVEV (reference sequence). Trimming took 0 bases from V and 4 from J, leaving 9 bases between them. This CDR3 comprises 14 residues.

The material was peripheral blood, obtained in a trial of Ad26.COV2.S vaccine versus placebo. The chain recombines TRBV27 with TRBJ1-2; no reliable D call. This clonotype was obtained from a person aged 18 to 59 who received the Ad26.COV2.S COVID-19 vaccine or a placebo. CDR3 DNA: TGTGCCAGCAGTTTATCTTCGGCAGCCTATGGCTACACCTTC. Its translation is CASSLSSAAYGYTF.